The clone carrying this T cell receptor beta chain occurred a few times. The data belong to a study of early T cells in non-severe SARS-CoV-2 infection. Separate cDNA molecules each had unique molecular identifiers attached to them. TCRdb analysed the 5' RACE reads with MiXCR anew, one entry per CDR3 protein. The repertoire holds some 46,000 distinct CDR3 sequences, with under 7.5% as singletons. CDR3 length: 15 amino acids. Per the germline V gene, CDR1 is SGHTA and CDR2 is FQGNSA. V was clipped by 1 base and J by 6 bases, with 12 bases between them. The genes are TRBV7-2 and TRBJ2-2, with D perhaps matching TRBD2 (6 bases). The sample here was whole blood, taken at baseline. The TCR originated in an adult who was a healthcare worker with PCR-confirmed SARS-CoV-2 infection or an uninfected control (not recorded which). In nucleotides, the CDR3 is TGTGCCAGCAGCTTAGGGGGCCCGGGGGCCGGGGAGCTGTTTTTT. Amino acid sequence: CASSLGGPGAGELFF.